These 17 T cell receptor beta chains share one sample of origin, sequenced in a study of blood T cell repertoires in COVID-19. Sequenced by immunoSEQ multiplex PCR; TCRdb stores in-frame clones only, minus some. The sample consists of about 210,000 clones, 81% of them appearing once. Sample: PBMCs or T cells enriched from blood (not recorded which). These receptors originate from a woman between 45 and 60 years old with acute COVID-19.

The chain uses TRBV3-1 (or the pseudogene TRBV3-2) and TRBJ2-4; a weak D match, TRBD2 (6 bases). Germline lookup yields CDR1 LGHDT and CDR2 YNNKEL (reference sequence). This CDR3 is built from 14 residues. V was shortened by 2 bases and J by 8 bases, with 13 bases between the two germline ends. The CDR3 DNA follows: TGTGCCAGCAGCCAAAGGACTATTCGGGACATTCAGTACTTC. Translation: CASSQRTIRDIQYF.

This clone appeared a single time. The chain joins TRBV11-3 to TRBJ2-1; a possible D gene is TRBD1 (5 bases). V gave up 2 bases and J gave up 10 bases, with 12 bases separating them. Germline loops: CDR1 SGHNT, CDR2 YENEEA. The CDR3 consists of 13 residues. CDR3 DNA sequence: TGTGCCAGCAGCTTAATGTTAGGGGCAGAGCAGTTCTTC. Its protein product is CASSLMLGAEQFF. Together with reference TRBV11-3 and TRBJ2-1, the CDR3 gives the full variable domain: EAGVVQSPRYKIIEKKQPVAFWCNPISGHNTLYWYLQNLGQGPELLIRYENEEAVDDSQLPKDRFSAERLKGVDSTLKIQPAELGDSAVYLCASSLMLGAEQFFGPGTRLTVL.

The V gene is TRBV11-3, the J gene TRBJ2-2, with 11 bases fitting TRBD2. J lost 5 bases, V lost 2 bases, and 1 base had no gene match. The CDR3 spans 15 residues. Per germline, CDR1 SGHNT and CDR2 YENEEA. CDR3 nucleotides: TGTGCCAGCAGCTTACTAGCGGGGGGTACCGGGGAGCTGTTTTTT. The encoded protein is CASSLLAGGTGELFF. The full variable domain, its missing parts supplied by reference TRBV11-3 and TRBJ2-2, is EAGVVQSPRYKIIEKKQPVAFWCNPISGHNTLYWYLQNLGQGPELLIRYENEEAVDDSQLPKDRFSAERLKGVDSTLKIQPAELGDSAVYLCASSLLAGGTGELFFGEGSRLTVL.

V and J are TRBV7-2 and TRBJ1-6; a weak D match, TRBD1 (5 bases). The CDR3 totals 16 residues. Germline V CDR1 and CDR2: SGHTA, FQGNSA. Trimming removed 5 bases from V and 3 bases from J, with 14 bases in between. CDR3 coding DNA: TGTGCCAGCAGCCTCGGGGGGGGGAACTATAATTCACCCCTCCACTTT. Translating it yields CASSLGGGNYNSPLHF.

The rearrangement joins TRBV7-2 to TRBJ1-1; 9 bases map to TRBD1. The CDR3 contains 18 residues. Per the germline V gene, CDR1 is SGHTA and CDR2 is FQGNSA. V shed 5 bases, J shed 3 bases, and the junction held 16 bases outside the gene matches. CDR3 DNA sequence: TGTGCCAGCAGCCTCCGACCGGGACAGGGAGGTTTGGACACTGAAGCTTTCTTT. This encodes CASSLRPGQGGLDTEAFF.

The chain employs TRBV11-2 and TRBJ2-3; D is perhaps TRBD1 (5 bases). This CDR3 is built from 16 residues. The germline V gene has CDR1 SGHAT and CDR2 FQNNGV. The ends were cut back, 6 bases at V and 0 bases at J, with 16 bases in the middle. CDR3 region: CASRNIRQRSTDTQYF. The CDR3 DNA follows: TGTGCCAGCAGAAATATACGACAGCGAAGCACAGATACGCAGTATTTT.

This chain uses TRBV2 with TRBJ2-3; 12 nucleotides agree with TRBD1. Germline V gene lookup returns CDR1 SNHLY and CDR2 FYNNEI. CDR3 length: 17 amino acids. Trimming cost V 4 bases and J 4 bases; bases outside gene matches: 9. The CDR3 DNA is TGTGCCAGCAGTGCCAGTACCGGGACAGGGGGCGCAGATACGCAGTATTTT. Translating it yields CASSASTGTGGADTQYF.

J is TRBJ2-7 and V is TRBV7-8; 8 bases match TRBD1. CDR3 length: 13 amino acids. Germline V lookup: CDR1 SGHVS, CDR2 FQNEAQ. Losses at the gene ends were 5 bases for V and 3 bases for J; bases not matched to a gene: 3. The DNA for the CDR3 is TGTGCCAGCAGCCTGGACAGGGTCTACGAGCAGTACTTC. Translation gives CASSLDRVYEQYF. Combining the CDR3 with reference TRBV7-8 and TRBJ2-7 gives the whole variable domain GAGVSQSPRYKVAKRGQDVALRCDPISGHVSLFWYQQALGQGPEFLTYFQNEAQLDKSGLPSDRFFAERPEGSVSTLKIQRTQQEDSAVYLCASSLDRVYEQYFGPGTRLTVT.

The chain is built from TRBV18 and TRBJ1-6; D not certain. V was clipped by 3 bases and J by 0 bases, with 6 bases between them. The CDR3 spans 15 residues. Germline lookup yields CDR1 KGHSH and CDR2 LQKENI. CDR3 protein: CASSPLDSYNSPLHF. The CDR3, as DNA: TGTGCCAGCTCACCCTTAGACTCCTATAATTCACCCCTCCACTTT.

The rearrangement links TRBV28 to TRBJ2-6; D perhaps matches TRBD1 (6 bases). V lost 7 bases to trimming and J lost 0 bases, with 19 bases between them. The germline V gene has CDR1 MDHEN and CDR2 SYDVKM. The CDR3 runs to 18 residues. CDR3 loop: CASKQDSVMSSGANVLTF. The CDR3 region has the DNA TGTGCCAGCAAACAGGACAGCGTCATGTCCTCTGGGGCCAACGTCCTGACTTTC. The whole variable domain, filled in from reference TRBV28 and TRBJ2-6, reads DVKVTQSSRYLVKRTGEKVFLECVQDMDHENMFWYRQDPGLGLRLIYFSYDVKMKEKGDIPEGYSVSREKKERFSLILESASTNQTSMYLCASKQDSVMSSGANVLTFGAGSRLTVL.

V and J are TRBV28 and TRBJ2-5, with D perhaps TRBD2 (6 bases). V lost 6 bases and J 1 base, leaving 12 bases between the germline ends. Germline V gene data show CDR1 as MDHEN and CDR2 as SYDVKM. The CDR3 loop spans 14 amino acids. This CDR3 is CASSLSGPQETQYF. The CDR3 DNA reads as TGTGCCAGCAGCCTAAGCGGGCCCCAAGAGACCCAGTACTTC.

The chain recombines TRBV28 with TRBJ2-2; 10 nucleotides match TRBD2. Germline V gives CDR1 MDHEN, CDR2 SYDVKM. The trim removed 3 bases at V and 6 bases at J, leaving 1 base unmatched. The CDR3 is 14 amino acids. The CDR3 is CASSLLAGAGELFF. The CDR3 DNA is TGTGCCAGCAGTTTGCTAGCGGGAGCCGGGGAGCTGTTTTTT. Together with reference TRBV28 and TRBJ2-2, the CDR3 gives the full variable domain: DVKVTQSSRYLVKRTGEKVFLECVQDMDHENMFWYRQDPGLGLRLIYFSYDVKMKEKGDIPEGYSVSREKKERFSLILESASTNQTSMYLCASSLLAGAGELFFGEGSRLTVL.

This chain joins TRBV3-1 (or the pseudogene TRBV3-2) and TRBJ1-2; D unresolved. The V gene's germline CDR1 is LGHDT and CDR2 YNNKEL (reference sequence). With 3 bases removed from V and 7 bases from J, the gap between germline ends came to 9 bases. The CDR3 length is 12 residues. The CDR3 here is CASSHFLFGYTF. CDR3 nucleotide sequence: TGTGCCAGCAGCCATTTCCTCTTTGGCTACACCTTC.

The rearrangement uses TRBV28 and TRBJ1-5; perhaps TRBD1 as D (6 bases). Germline V gene sequence: CDR1 MDHEN, CDR2 SYDVKM. This CDR3 comprises 14 residues. V lost 3 bases to trimming and J lost 2 bases, with 8 bases between them. CDR3 nucleotides: TGTGCCAGCAGTTTTCCAGGGGGCAATCAGCCCCAGCATTTT. Amino acid sequence: CASSFPGGNQPQHF.

This clone was counted only a few times. V usage is TRBV28 and J usage is TRBJ2-7, with D possibly TRBD2 on 6 matching bases. The CDR3 covers 15 residues. The germline V gene encodes CDR1 MDHEN and CDR2 SYDVKM. Trimming removed 9 bases at V and 4 bases at J, with 22 bases between. In nucleotides, the CDR3 is TGTGCCAGTTTCTCTCAGGAGGGCGGGTCGTACGAGCAGTACTTC. Protein: CASFSQEGGSYEQYF.

The rearrangement links TRBV16 to TRBJ1-6; D gene unclear. Trimming took 0 bases from V and 7 from J, leaving 4 bases between them. Germline lookup yields CDR1 KGHSY and CDR2 FQNENV. The CDR3 covers 13 residues. The CDR3 bases are TGTGCCAGCAGCCAATCTCGGAATTCACCCCTCCACTTT. Protein sequence: CASSQSRNSPLHF.

This rearrangement joins TRBV5-1 to TRBJ1-2, with 7 bases lining up with TRBD1. Per the germline V gene, CDR1 is SGHRS and CDR2 is YFSETQ. The CDR3 spans 15 residues. The V segment lost 4 bases and the J segment 4 bases; nucleotides outside the gene matches: 10. CDR3: CASSPQTGTIYGYTF. DNA of the CDR3: TGCGCCAGCAGCCCGCAGACAGGGACCATCTATGGCTACACCTTC.